This TCR beta chain was sequenced in a study of T cell responses to AZD1222 COVID-19 vaccine. Turning to the study itself: Second doses were pooled across both intervals (about 4 or about 12 weeks). Findings and caveats of the study: Seropositive status at baseline applied to only five to seven AZD1222 recipients. Nearly half of spike-specific TCRs reportedly target unmutated variant regions. The breadth and depth of Spike-specific TCRs increased once two AZD1222 doses had been given.

Regarding this clone: The antigen remains undetermined.

CDR1 is MGHRA and CDR2 is YSYEKL in the germline V gene. The CDR3 sequence is 15 residues long. The V gene end was trimmed by 6 bases and the J gene end by 0 bases; junction bases not matched to a gene: 4. The repertoire was sequenced with immunoSEQ multiplex PCR; TCRdb's copy has only in-frame clones and lacks some. The sample gives about 120,000 clones, approximately 85% of which show up once; over 8% is in the top ten. This TCR derives from an adult in good health. Sequencing was performed on peripheral blood, taken on day 0 of AZD1222 vaccination. The chain carries TRBV4-1 and TRBJ2-2; 7 bases match TRBD1. DNA for the CDR3: TGCGCCAGCAGAACCCAGGGGGCGAACACCGGGGAGCTGTTTTTT. Amino acid sequence: CASRTQGANTGELFF.